Below, 20 T cell receptor beta chains from the same sample are listed, as sequenced in a study of blood T cell repertoires in COVID-19. Method: immunoSEQ multiplex PCR; TCRdb's copy keeps in-frame clones and lacks some. The sample comprises about 330,000 clones, around 87% of which are singletons, and about 5% rests with the top ten. The sequencing input was PBMCs or T cells enriched from blood (not recorded which). Receptor source: a woman aged 25 to 39 who had recovered from COVID-19.

The chain joins TRBV20-1 to TRBJ1-2; unclear D gene. Trimming stripped 3 bases from V and 0 bases from J, with 11 bases between. Germline-derived CDR1 and CDR2 are DFQATT and SNEGSKA (reference sequence). This CDR3 is built from 14 residues. CDR3 loop: CSASRRYPNYGYTF. The CDR3 DNA sequence: TGCAGTGCTAGTAGGAGGTACCCTAACTATGGCTACACCTTC.

J is TRBJ1-2 and V is TRBV7-9, with unresolved D. V was shortened by 1 base and J by 8 bases, with 8 bases between the two germline ends. Germline V lookup: CDR1 SEHNR, CDR2 FQNEAQ (reference sequence). This CDR3 region has 12 residues. The CDR3 region is CASSLVQRGYTF. The CDR3 DNA is TGTGCCAGCAGCTTAGTACAGAGAGGCTACACCTTC.

V and J are TRBV9 and TRBJ2-7, with 7 positions matching TRBD1. Germline trimming cut 2 bases from V and 1 base from J; bases unmatched to any gene: 6. This CDR3 contains 15 residues. Germline CDR1 is SGDLS and CDR2 is YYNGEE. This CDR3 is CASSVGSTGSYEQYF. CDR3 bases: TGTGCCAGCAGCGTTGGTTCGACAGGGTCCTACGAGCAGTACTTC.

The genes are TRBV12-3 or TRBV12-4 and TRBJ2-3; D remains unclear. There are 13 residues in the CDR3. The V end lost 4 bases, the J end lost 8 bases, and 13 bases lay between the germline ends. The CDR3 reads CASSSLSRGTQYF. CDR3 DNA: TGTGCCAGCAGTTCCCTTTCGCGAGGTACGCAGTATTTT.

This clone was found a few times. The J gene is TRBJ1-2, the V gene TRBV7-9, with D perhaps matching TRBD1 (5 bases). V lost 6 bases, J lost 8 bases, and 13 bases lay in between. The CDR3 extends over 12 amino acids. Germline CDR1 SEHNR, CDR2 FQNEAQ (reference sequence). The DNA of the CDR3 is TGTGCCAGCAGTGTAGGGGTGCAGGGCTACACCTTC. Encoded protein: CASSVGVQGYTF.

The rearrangement links TRBV30 to TRBJ2-5; 9 bases fit TRBD1. The CDR3 is made up of 12 amino acids. Germline CDR1 GTSNPN, CDR2 SVGIG (reference sequence). The V segment lost 5 bases and the J segment 5 bases; nucleotides outside the gene matches: 3. The CDR3 protein is CAWAGQGETQYF. CDR3 DNA sequence: TGTGCCTGGGCAGGACAGGGGGAGACCCAGTACTTC.

The chain couples TRBV29-1 to TRBJ1-1, with D possibly matching TRBD1 (6 bases). CDR1 and CDR2 from the germline V gene are SQVTM and ANQGSEA. V lost 4 bases and J lost 3, with 9 bases in between. This CDR3 has 12 residues. CDR3: CSVGEGDTEAFF. The CDR3 nucleotides are TGCAGCGTTGGGGAGGGGGACACTGAAGCTTTCTTT.

This clone was seen a handful of times. This chain links TRBV11-2 with TRBJ1-4; D remains ambiguous. The ends were cut back, 6 bases at V and 15 bases at J, with 17 bases in the middle. This CDR3 has 12 amino acids. Germline assignment: CDR1 SGHAT and CDR2 FQNNGV. The CDR3 loop reads CASSAGGQAVFF. The DNA of the CDR3 is TGTGCCAGCAGTGCTGGAGGGCAGGCGGTGTTTTTT.

The chain employs TRBV28 and TRBJ2-5; 7 nucleotides align to TRBD2. The CDR3 is made up of 16 amino acids. Trimming removed 6 bases from V and 7 bases from J; junction bases left unmatched: 17. Germline lookup yields CDR1 MDHEN and CDR2 SYDVKM. This CDR3 is CASSSRVVGLGATQYF. In DNA, the CDR3 is TGTGCCAGCAGCTCCAGGGTAGTAGGACTAGGAGCGACCCAGTACTTC.

This chain links TRBV30 with TRBJ1-6; maybe TRBD1 (6 bases). V lost 2 bases and J 3 bases, leaving 11 bases between the germline ends. The CDR3 length is 15 residues. The V gene's germline CDR1 is GTSNPN and CDR2 SVGIG (reference sequence). The CDR3 sequence: CAWSKETGYNSPLHF. CDR3 bases: TGTGCCTGGAGTAAGGAGACAGGCTATAATTCACCCCTCCACTTT.

The chain combines TRBV5-1 with TRBJ1-4; no firm D call. This CDR3 is built from 15 residues. Trimming cost V 0 bases and J 6 bases, with 12 bases left between them. CDR1 and CDR2 (germline): SGHRS, YFSETQ. The chain's CDR3 is CASSLGGGTDEKLFF. DNA for the CDR3: TGCGCCAGCAGCTTGGGAGGAGGAACGGATGAAAAACTGTTTTTT.

V is TRBV30 and J is TRBJ2-1; 13 nucleotides align to TRBD2. Germline loops: CDR1 GTSNPN, CDR2 SVGIG (reference sequence). After removal of 5 bases from V and 9 bases from J, the junction contained 7 bases not matched to a gene. CDR3 length equals 14 residues. The CDR3, as DNA: TGTGCCTGGGACACTAGCGGGGGGGCCCTTGAGCAGTTCTTC. It codes for CAWDTSGGALEQFF.

This clone occurred once. The chain recombines TRBV7-6 with TRBJ2-7; 9 bases align to TRBD1. The CDR3 has 19 residues. The germline V gene encodes CDR1 SGHVS and CDR2 FNYEAQ. V trimming: 3 bases; J trimming: 4 bases; junction bases outside the gene matches: 19. CDR3 sequence reads: CASSLPRDREKPNVYEQYF. CDR3 sequence (DNA): TGTGCCAGCAGCTTGCCCCGGGACAGGGAAAAACCAAACGTTTACGAGCAGTACTTC.

The genes are TRBV5-1 and TRBJ2-7; D not resolved. CDR1 and CDR2 (germline): SGHRS, YFSETQ. V was trimmed by 4 bases and J by 5 bases, leaving 13 bases between them. The CDR3 contains 13 residues. The CDR3: CASSLDPNDEQYF. DNA for the CDR3: TGCGCCAGCAGCCTGGACCCTAACGACGAGCAGTACTTC.

The genes are TRBV5-4 and TRBJ1-1, with 10 bases that match TRBD1. Germline V gives CDR1 SGHNT, CDR2 YYREEE (reference sequence). This CDR3 has 15 residues. J was trimmed by 0 bases and V by 5 bases; bases with no gene match: 4. The CDR3, as DNA: TGTGCCAGCAGAAAGGACAGGGGGTTGAACACTGAAGCTTTCTTT. It codes for CASRKDRGLNTEAFF.

The V and J genes are TRBV18 and TRBJ1-1; D is possibly TRBD1 (6 bases). The ends were cut back, 2 bases at V and 1 base at J, with 14 bases in the middle. This CDR3 region has 16 residues. The germline CDR1 and CDR2 sequences are KGHSH and LQKENI. This CDR3 reads CASSPANRAGNTEAFF. The CDR3 region has the DNA TGTGCCAGCTCACCAGCCAACAGGGCGGGGAACACTGAAGCTTTCTTT.

The rearrangement joins TRBV9 to TRBJ1-2, with 7 bases that match TRBD1. The J segment lost 4 bases and the V segment lost 4 bases, leaving 10 bases of the junction unmatched. The CDR3 is 15 residues long. Germline values: CDR1 SGDLS, CDR2 YYNGEE. CDR3 sequence reads: CASSTRQGTSYGYTF. The CDR3 region has the DNA TGTGCCAGCAGCACTCGACAGGGAACCTCCTATGGCTACACCTTC.

This chain joins TRBV5-1 and TRBJ2-4; weak D call: TRBD2 (6 bases). Germline V CDR1 and CDR2: SGHRS, YFSETQ. CDR3 length equals 16 residues. V lost 7 bases and J lost 8, with 25 bases in between. CDR3 in amino acids: CASYLTRGGSTYIQYF. The CDR3 DNA is TGCGCCAGCTACTTAACGCGGGGCGGTTCAACGTACATTCAGTACTTC.

The chain couples TRBV9 to TRBJ1-2; a possible D gene is TRBD1 (5 bases). CDR1 and CDR2 from the germline V gene are SGDLS and YYNGEE. Trimming cost V 1 base and J 7 bases, with 17 bases left between them. The CDR3 has 15 residues. CDR3 protein: CASSVWGGGASGYTF. The CDR3 DNA reads as TGTGCCAGCAGCGTATGGGGTGGAGGGGCCAGTGGCTACACCTTC.

This chain links TRBV7-9 with TRBJ2-7; 9 nucleotides align to TRBD1. The length of the CDR3 is 16 residues. The ends lost 6 bases at V and 2 bases at J; junction bases unmatched: 11. Germline V gives CDR1 SEHNR, CDR2 FQNEAQ (reference sequence). CDR3 region: CASSLSSGTGTYEQYF. CDR3 in DNA: TGTGCCAGCAGTTTATCCTCCGGGACAGGGACCTACGAGCAGTACTTC.